The clone carrying this TCR beta chain has a single count. The target antigen is unknown. This record belongs to a study of shared clonotypes between healthy human individuals. Study-level findings and limits: Clonotypes shared by all four donors outscored non-shared clonotypes in generation probability.

In the authors' workflow: With immunoSEQ giving junction-only sequences and no quality scores, filtering differed. Sequencing was performed with immunoSEQ multiplex PCR; in TCRdb, only in-frame clones are kept and a portion is missing. D and trimming were read from the DNA, whereas the V and J calls and clone size are those reported in that table. Of a few million clones in the sample, approximately 95% were seen once. The TCR sequence derives from a young man in good health. Some clones in this sample may be carry-over from other donors' samples. The sample was naive CD4+ T cells from PBMCs. Indicated subset: CD45RA+ positively selected.

CDR3 coding DNA: TGTGCCAGTATAGACAGGGATGGCCAGCCCCAGCATTTT. Residues: CASIDRDGQPQHF. The chain is built from TRBV19 and TRBJ1-5; 7 bases are a match to TRBD1. J lost 7 bases, V lost 7 bases, and 7 bases had no gene match. Germline V gives CDR1 LNHDA, CDR2 SQIVND (reference sequence). CDR3 length equals 13 residues.